The 32 T cell receptor beta chains below were found in one sample sequenced in a study of cytomegalovirus exposure and HLA in healthy donors. The PCR contained 60 Vbeta and 13 Jbeta primers. Using immunoSEQ multiplex PCR, the repertoire was profiled, and TCRdb retains in-frame clones only, with some absent. The sample gives 100,000 or so clones, 76% of which show up once; more than 3% is in the top ten. The specimen sequenced was PBMCs. These receptors originate from a woman aged 50 to 60 in good health and CMV-seropositive.

The J gene is TRBJ2-3, the V gene TRBV29-1; no definite D call. V was trimmed by 3 bases and J by 3 bases, leaving 7 bases between them. Germline-derived CDR1 and CDR2 are SQVTM and ANQGSEA. The CDR3 has 12 amino acids. CDR3: CSVDSQTDTQYF. The CDR3 coding sequence is TGCAGCGTTGATAGCCAGACAGATACGCAGTATTTT.

The chain has TRBV5-6 and TRBJ2-3; D might be TRBD1 (6 bases). CDR1 is SGHDT and CDR2 is YYEEEE in the germline V gene. V was pared by 4 bases and J by 9 bases, with 18 bases between. CDR3 size: 14 residues. The CDR3, as DNA: TGTGCCAGCAGCAAGGACAGACCAAAGGCGACGCAGTATTTT. Its translation is CASSKDRPKATQYF. Full variable domain (missing parts from reference TRBV5-6 and TRBJ2-3): DAGVTQSPTHLIKTRGQQVTLRCSPKSGHDTVSWYQQALGQGPQFIFQYYEEEERQRGNFPDRFSGHQFPNYSSELNVNALLLGDSALYLCASSKDRPKATQYFGPGTRLTVL.

V is TRBV9 and J is TRBJ2-7, with 9 bases lining up with TRBD1. Germline CDR1 and CDR2: SGDLS and YYNGEE. This CDR3 has 17 amino acids. V dropped 0 bases and J dropped 0; count of bases not matched to a gene: 7. CDR3 in amino acids: CASSVGQGGSYSYEQYF. In nucleotides, the CDR3 is TGTGCCAGCAGCGTAGGACAGGGGGGCTCTTACTCCTACGAGCAGTACTTC. The complete variable domain, with remaining parts taken from reference TRBV9 and TRBJ2-7, reads DSGVTQTPKHLITATGQRVTLRCSPRSGDLSVYWYQQSLDQGLQFLIQYYNGEERAKGNILERFSAQQFPDLHSELNLSSLELGDSALYFCASSVGQGGSYSYEQYFGPGTRLTVT.

The chain has TRBV7-2 and TRBJ2-5, with D perhaps TRBD1 (6 bases). The DNA matches TRBJ2-7 better at its end, which makes the J call doubtful. The CDR3 length is 16 residues. Germline CDR1 is SGHTA and CDR2 is FQGNSA. CDR3 protein: CASSLAKTGLSYEQYF. CDR3 coding DNA: TGTGCCAGCAGCTTAGCGAAAACAGGGTTATCCTACGAGCAGTACTTC.

V gene TRBV4-1 combines with J gene TRBJ2-5; TRBD2 agrees at 10 bases. The CDR3 spans 15 residues. V was clipped by 4 bases and J by 7 bases; unmatched bases: 9. Germline CDR1 reads MGHRA; CDR2 reads YSYEKL. The CDR3 sequence: CASSPERGGQATQYF. The CDR3 bases are TGCGCCAGCAGCCCGGAGCGGGGGGGGCAGGCGACCCAGTACTTC.

The chain has TRBV6-5 and TRBJ1-2; tentative D call: TRBD1 (6 bases). The CDR3 has 14 residues. CDR1 MNHEY and CDR2 SVGAGI come from the germline V gene. V lost 10 bases and J 7 bases, leaving 22 bases between the germline ends. CDR3 residues: CATGSGAHRGGYTF. The CDR3 region has the DNA TGTGCCACCGGGTCAGGGGCGCATCGTGGTGGCTACACCTTC.

The chain uses TRBV30 and TRBJ2-7, with D tentatively TRBD2 (5 bases). The germline V gene has CDR1 GTSNPN and CDR2 SVGIG (reference sequence). With 2 bases removed from V and 4 bases from J, the gap between germline ends came to 15 bases. The CDR3 contains 14 residues. The CDR3 DNA follows: TGTGCCTGGAGTAATCGCGACGGGGTGTACGAGCAGTACTTC. This sequence encodes CAWSNRDGVYEQYF.

The chain uses TRBV7-3 and TRBJ1-1; 9 positions match TRBD1. CDR1 and CDR2 from the germline V gene are SGHTA and FQGTGA. The CDR3 is 12 residues long. V lost 6 bases to trimming and J lost 8 bases; unmatched junction nucleotides: 4. The CDR3 DNA is TGTGCCAGCAGGGGACAGGGCAGAGAAGCTTTCTTT. Translation gives CASRGQGREAFF.

This clone occurred once. This rearrangement joins TRBV7-6 to TRBJ2-7; TRBD1 matches 7 bases. V shed 1 base, J shed 2 bases, and the junction held 2 bases outside the gene matches. Germline V lookup: CDR1 SGHVS, CDR2 FNYEAQ. The CDR3 spans 14 residues. The CDR3 sequence is CASSLGQGAYEQYF. In DNA form, the CDR3 reads TGTGCCAGCAGCTTAGGACAGGGAGCCTACGAGCAGTACTTC.

This rearrangement joins TRBV10-1 to TRBJ1-5, with 7 nucleotides matching TRBD1. Germline CDR1 is WNHNN and CDR2 is SYGVQD (reference sequence). V shed 7 bases and J 0 bases; nucleotides not matched to a gene: 15. The CDR3 contains 18 residues. CDR3 nucleotides: TGCGCCAGCACTTCCGAAGGACAGGCTACTTATAGCAATCAGCCCCAGCATTTT. This sequence encodes CASTSEGQATYSNQPQHF.

About this clone itself: The junction does not match germline at one end; this may be a read error. This sequence joins TRBV7-9 and TRBJ1-5, with 8 bases identical to TRBD1. CDR1 and CDR2 from the germline V gene are SEHNR and FQNEAQ (reference sequence). This CDR3 contains 15 residues. The CDR3: CSSRPLTGANQPQHF. DNA of the CDR3: TGTTCCAGCAGGCCCTTGACAGGGGCAAATCAGCCCCAGCATTTT.

V gene TRBV7-8 combines with J gene TRBJ1-6; TRBD1 matches 9 bases. Germline CDR1 and CDR2: SGHVS and FQNEAQ. Germline trimming cut 4 bases from V and 7 bases from J; bases unmatched to any gene: 8. The CDR3 is 16 amino acids. CDR3 in amino acids: CASSSGTGYRNSPLHF. The CDR3 DNA sequence: TGTGCCAGCAGCTCCGGGACAGGGTATAGAAATTCACCCCTCCACTTT.

This chain uses TRBV7-3 with TRBJ2-2; 12 bases map to TRBD2. The CDR3 length is 17 residues. V dropped 2 bases and J dropped 4; count of bases not matched to a gene: 5. The germline CDR1 and CDR2 sequences are SGHTA and FQGTGA. The CDR3 sequence: CASSLLAGGPATGELFF. The CDR3 coding sequence is TGTGCCAGCAGCTTACTAGCGGGGGGGCCGGCCACCGGGGAGCTGTTTTTT.

This clone is a singleton in its sample. V usage is TRBV9 and J usage is TRBJ2-7; 9 positions agree with TRBD2. CDR1 is SGDLS and CDR2 is YYNGEE in the germline V gene. V dropped 0 bases and J dropped 2; count of bases not matched to a gene: 6. The CDR3 is 16 amino acids. CDR3 region: CASSVDSGRATYEQYF. In DNA form, the CDR3 reads TGTGCCAGCAGCGTAGATAGCGGGAGAGCTACCTACGAGCAGTACTTC.

J is TRBJ2-5 and V is TRBV5-4; TRBD2 agrees at 16 bases. The J call may be wrong; the DNA end is better matched by TRBJ2-7. Germline CDR1 and CDR2: SGHNT and YYREEE (reference sequence). This CDR3 spans 17 amino acids. The CDR3 coding sequence is TGTGCCAGCAGCCTCGGGACTAGCGGGGGGGCCGACAACGAGCAGTACTTC. The encoded protein is CASSLGTSGGADNEQYF.

V and J are TRBV2 and TRBJ1-2, with 7 bases identical to TRBD1. The V gene's germline CDR1 is SNHLY and CDR2 FYNNEI. The CDR3 spans 14 residues. The ends lost 8 bases at V and 4 bases at J; junction bases unmatched: 10. CDR3 amino acids: CASVNQGGGYGYTF. The CDR3, as DNA: TGTGCCAGCGTGAATCAGGGGGGAGGCTATGGCTACACCTTC.

The rearrangement uses TRBV15 and TRBJ2-3, with TRBD2 matching over 7 bases. Unmatched junction bases numbered 15, after V lost 1 base and J lost 5 bases. Per the germline V gene, CDR1 is LNHNV and CDR2 is YYDKDF (reference sequence). CDR3 length equals 18 residues. The CDR3 protein is CATSRGQIMRETRDTQYF. In nucleotides, the CDR3 is TGTGCCACCAGCAGAGGCCAGATTATGCGGGAGACTCGAGATACGCAGTATTTT.

CDR3 residues: CATSRDPGGEETQYF. CDR3 in DNA: TGTGCCACCAGCAGAGATCCCGGGGGAGAAGAGACCCAGTACTTC. V is TRBV15 and J is TRBJ2-5; D is possibly TRBD2 (6 bases). V gave up 0 bases and J gave up 3 bases, with 11 bases separating them. The CDR3 spans 15 residues. Germline-derived CDR1 and CDR2 are LNHNV and YYDKDF (reference sequence).

The chain couples TRBV5-1 to TRBJ1-2, with a tentative D call TRBD1 (5 bases). Germline-derived CDR1 and CDR2 are SGHRS and YFSETQ. V lost 3 bases and J lost 3, with 15 bases in between. CDR3 length: 15 amino acids. The DNA for the CDR3 is TGCGCCAGCAGCTCAGCGGGGGGGATCGACTATGGCTACACCTTC. Amino acids: CASSSAGGIDYGYTF.

V and J are TRBV6-6 and TRBJ2-7, with a possible D match to TRBD1 (6 bases). Germline CDR1 is MNHNY and CDR2 is SVGAGI (reference sequence). Trimming left V 0 bases short and J 3 bases short, with 12 bases between. The length of the CDR3 is 15 residues. CDR3 in amino acids: CASSYSRQADYEQYF. In DNA form, the CDR3 reads TGTGCCAGCAGTTACTCAAGACAGGCGGACTACGAGCAGTACTTC.

The gene calls are TRBV19 and TRBJ1-6; no clear D. The germline gives CDR1 LNHDA, CDR2 SQIVND (reference sequence). There are 13 residues in the CDR3. The V end lost 3 bases, the J end lost 10 bases, and 10 bases lay between the germline ends. The CDR3 coding sequence is TGTGCCAGTAGTATTGGGCTTAACTCACCCCTCCACTTT. It specifies CASSIGLNSPLHF.

The chain carries TRBV29-1 and TRBJ2-5, with TRBD1 matching over 10 bases. This CDR3 comprises 13 residues. CDR1 SQVTM and CDR2 ANQGSEA come from the germline V gene. With 7 bases clipped from V and 2 bases from J, the junction kept 4 bases outside the gene matches. CDR3 protein: CSAPGQGQETQYF. The CDR3 bases are TGCAGCGCCCCGGGACAGGGGCAAGAGACCCAGTACTTC.

The CDR3 DNA sequence: TGTGCCAGCAGTTTACAGGGCCCCACTGAAGCTTTCTTT. It encodes CASSLQGPTEAFF. V usage is TRBV6-5 and J usage is TRBJ1-1, with a weak D call TRBD1 (6 bases). Looked up from germline, CDR1 is MNHEY and CDR2 is SVGAGI. This CDR3 is 13 amino acids long. V was cut by 4 bases and J by 4 bases, with 10 bases left in between.

The chain employs TRBV11-2 and TRBJ1-4; D is perhaps TRBD1 (5 bases). V was cut by 1 base and J by 4 bases, with 13 bases left in between. This CDR3 region has 16 residues. CDR1 is SGHAT and CDR2 is FQNNGV in the germline V gene. CDR3 DNA sequence: TGTGCCAGCAGCTTAGCAGCGGGACTCCATAATGAAAAACTGTTTTTT. It codes for CASSLAAGLHNEKLFF.

The genes are TRBV9 and TRBJ2-6, with 8 bases identical to TRBD1. The germline V gene has CDR1 SGDLS and CDR2 YYNGEE. V was clipped by 0 bases and J by 0 bases; unmatched bases: 17. This CDR3 spans 22 amino acids. The CDR3 DNA reads as TGTGCCAGCAGCGTAGGAAGTTCGGACAGGGACTTTGTTCGCTCTGGGGCCAACGTCCTGACTTTC. Protein product: CASSVGSSDRDFVRSGANVLTF.

The V call is TRBV5-1, the J call TRBJ2-7; 10 positions agree with TRBD1. Germline loops: CDR1 SGHRS, CDR2 YFSETQ. The CDR3 consists of 15 residues. Unmatched junction bases numbered 5, after V lost 1 base and J lost 4 bases. In nucleotides, the CDR3 is TGCGCCAGCAGCTTGTCGGGACAGGGGCTATACGAGCAGTACTTC. Protein: CASSLSGQGLYEQYF.

This clone was found once. The chain employs TRBV11-2 and TRBJ1-1; D uncertain. The CDR3 has 13 amino acids. CDR1 and CDR2 (germline): SGHAT, FQNNGV. The ends were cut back, 6 bases at V and 3 bases at J, with 11 bases in the middle. Here the CDR3 reads CASSPMADTEAFF. The CDR3, as DNA: TGTGCCAGCAGTCCGATGGCGGACACTGAAGCTTTCTTT.

Of note for this clone: One junction end disagrees with the germline gene, perhaps due to a read error. The chain is built from TRBV7-7 and TRBJ2-5, with 11 bases identical to TRBD2. Looked up from germline, CDR1 is SSHAT and CDR2 is FNYEAQ (reference sequence). The CDR3 runs to 16 residues. The CDR3 reads CASSWTVAGGRETQYF. The CDR3, as DNA: TGTGCTAGCAGCTGGACCGTAGCGGGAGGGAGAGAGACCCAGTACTTC. Based on the CDR3 plus reference TRBV7-7 and TRBJ2-5, the full variable domain is GAGVSQSPRYKVTKRGQDVTLRCDPISSHATLYWYQQALGQGPEFLTYFNYEAQPDKSGLPSDRFSAERPEGSISTLTIQRTEQRDSAMYRCASSWTVAGGRETQYFGPGTRLLVL.

As DNA, the CDR3 is TGTGCCAGCAGCTCAGGGTATAGCAATCAGCCCCAGCATTTT. Its protein is CASSSGYSNQPQHF. The rearrangement joins TRBV7-8 to TRBJ1-5; D might be TRBD1 (5 bases). The germline V gene has CDR1 SGHVS and CDR2 FQNEAQ. The CDR3 runs to 14 residues. Deletions cut 4 bases from V and 0 bases from J, with 7 bases between.

This chain connects TRBV7-8 to TRBJ2-5, with 9 bases aligning to TRBD1. The CDR3 is 14 amino acids. From germline, CDR1 is SGHVS and CDR2 FQNEAQ. V lost 6 bases to trimming and J lost 4 bases; unmatched junction nucleotides: 6. The CDR3: CASRLGTGIETQYF. The DNA for the CDR3 is TGTGCCAGCAGACTCGGGACAGGGATAGAGACCCAGTACTTC.

The chain is built from TRBV5-1 and TRBJ2-7; 11 nucleotides align to TRBD2. CDR3 length: 16 amino acids. V lost 3 bases and J lost 1; bases outside the gene matches: 6. Germline V gene data show CDR1 as SGHRS and CDR2 as YFSETQ. The CDR3 region has the DNA TGCGCCAGCAGCTACCCTACTAGCGGGAGATCCTACGAGCAGTACTTC. Protein product: CASSYPTSGRSYEQYF. Full variable domain (missing parts from reference TRBV5-1 and TRBJ2-7): KAGVTQTPRYLIKTRGQQVTLSCSPISGHRSVSWYQQTPGQGLQFLFEYFSETQRNKGNFPGRFSGRQFSNSRSEMNVSTLELGDSALYLCASSYPTSGRSYEQYFGPGTRLTVT.

The J gene is TRBJ2-2, the V gene TRBV14, with D possibly being TRBD1 (5 bases). V was trimmed by 2 bases and J by 4 bases, leaving 14 bases between them. The CDR3 consists of 16 residues. Looked up from germline, CDR1 is SGHDN and CDR2 is FVKESK. This CDR3 is CASSQYKQVLTGELFF. CDR3 bases: TGTGCCAGCAGCCAATACAAACAGGTTCTCACCGGGGAGCTGTTTTTT.